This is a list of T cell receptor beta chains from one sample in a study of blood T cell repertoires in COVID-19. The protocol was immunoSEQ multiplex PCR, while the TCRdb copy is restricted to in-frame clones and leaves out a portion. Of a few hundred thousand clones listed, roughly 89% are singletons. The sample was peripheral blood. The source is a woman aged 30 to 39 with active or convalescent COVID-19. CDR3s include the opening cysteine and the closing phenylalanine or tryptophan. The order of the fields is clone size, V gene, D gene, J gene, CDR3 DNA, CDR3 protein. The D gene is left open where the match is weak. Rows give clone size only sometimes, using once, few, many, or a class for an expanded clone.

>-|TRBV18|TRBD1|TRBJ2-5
TGTGCCAGCTCACTGACGACAGGGGACCAAGAGACCCAGTACTTC
CASSLTTGDQETQYF
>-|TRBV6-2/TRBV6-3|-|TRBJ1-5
TGTGCCAGCAGCCCCGGACTGAGCAATCAGCCCCAGCATTTT
CASSPGLSNQPQHF
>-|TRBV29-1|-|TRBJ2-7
TGCAGCGTTGAGGGTCAGGGTACCTCCTACGAGCAGTACTTC
CSVEGQGTSYEQYF
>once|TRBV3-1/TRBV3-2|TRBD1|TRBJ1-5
TGTGCCAGCAGCCACGGACAGGGGATAGTCGGCAATCAGCCCCAGCATTTT
CASSHGQGIVGNQPQHF
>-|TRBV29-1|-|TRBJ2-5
TGCAGCGGGACTCAGGGGGGAGAGACCCAGTACTTC
CSGTQGGETQYF
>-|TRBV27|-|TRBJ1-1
TGTGCCAGCAGTTTCGGGACACCCAGGAGGAACACTGAAGCTTTCTTT
CASSFGTPRRNTEAFF
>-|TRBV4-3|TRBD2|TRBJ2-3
TGCGCCAGCAGCCAGGGGATAGCGGGGGGGTACACAGATACGCAGTATTTT
CASSQGIAGGYTDTQYF
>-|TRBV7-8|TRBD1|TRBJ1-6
TGTGCCAGCAGCCCAGGGGGAGAGGGGACCTTGTCACCCCTCCACTTT
CASSPGGEGTLSPLHF
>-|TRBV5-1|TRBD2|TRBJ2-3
TGCGCCAGCAGCCCCGGGGGACTAGCGGGGGTAACAGATACGCAGTATTTT
CASSPGGLAGVTDTQYF
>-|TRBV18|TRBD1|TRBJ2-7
TGTGCCAGCTCACCTTTTAGGCCAGGGGGTCCGAAGGACGAGCAGTACTTC
CASSPFRPGGPKDEQYF
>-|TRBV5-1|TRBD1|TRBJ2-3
TGCGCCAGCAGCTTGATGGACAGGGCCTCCGATACGCAGTATTTT
CASSLMDRASDTQYF
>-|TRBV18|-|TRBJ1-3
TGTGCCAGCTCCGCAGGGATTGGAAACACCATATATTTT
CASSAGIGNTIYF
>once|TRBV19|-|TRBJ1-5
TGTGCCAGTAGTAAAATAGGCAATCAGCCCCAGCATTTT
CASSKIGNQPQHF
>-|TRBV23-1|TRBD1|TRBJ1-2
TGCGCCAGCAGTCAGTCCGGGACAGGGTCATATGGCTACACCTTC
CASSQSGTGSYGYTF
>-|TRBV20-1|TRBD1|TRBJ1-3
TGCAGTGCTAGTGTGCAGGGGGCTGGAAACACCATATATTTT
CSASVQGAGNTIYF
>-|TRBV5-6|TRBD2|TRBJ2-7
TGTGCCAGCAGCTTTAGCGGGGTGGCCGAGCAGTACTTC
CASSFSGVAEQYF
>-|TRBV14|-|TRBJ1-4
TGTGCCAGCAGCCAAACAGGGACAACTAATGAAAAACTGTTTTTT
CASSQTGTTNEKLFF
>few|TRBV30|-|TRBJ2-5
TGTGCCTGGAGGTCCCAAGGCGGGGAGACCCAGTACTTC
CAWRSQGGETQYF
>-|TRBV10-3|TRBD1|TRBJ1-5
TGTGCCATCAGTGAGTCAGGGGGCGCGGGCAATCAGCCCCAGCATTTT
CAISESGGAGNQPQHF
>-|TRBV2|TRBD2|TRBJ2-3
TGTGCCAGCAGTGGCGGGGGGCCTAGCACAGATACGCAGTATTTT
CASSGGGPSTDTQYF
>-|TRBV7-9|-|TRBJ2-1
TGTGCCAGCAGTCTCGCCCTCCTCGGACAGTCCGCGGGTGAGCAGTTCTTC
CASSLALLGQSAGEQFF
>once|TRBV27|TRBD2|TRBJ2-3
TGTGCCAGCAGCCATCCGGGGGGTTTGACGCAGTATTTT
CASSHPGGLTQYF
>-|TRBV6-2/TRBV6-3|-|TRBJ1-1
TGTGCCAGCAGCCTAGCATGGCGGGACACTGAAGCTTTCTTT
CASSLAWRDTEAFF
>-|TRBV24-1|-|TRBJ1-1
TGTGCCACCAGTGATTCTACTCTGAACACTGAAGCTTTCTTT
CATSDSTLNTEAFF
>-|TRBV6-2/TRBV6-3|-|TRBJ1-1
TGTGCCAGCAGTTACTCGCCTAATTGGCAGGGGTTAGTGAACACTGAAGCTTTCTTT
CASSYSPNWQGLVNTEAFF
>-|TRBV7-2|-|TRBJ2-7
TGTGCCAGCAGCTCCTCCCGTTCCGAGCAGTACTTC
CASSSSRSEQYF
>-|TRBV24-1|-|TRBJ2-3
TGTGCCACCAGTGACGGTGGGGGACACTCCACAGATACGCAGTATTTT
CATSDGGGHSTDTQYF
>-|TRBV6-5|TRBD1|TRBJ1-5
TGTGCCAGCAGTCTTTCGACAGGGGGAAAGCCCCAGCATTTT
CASSLSTGGKPQHF
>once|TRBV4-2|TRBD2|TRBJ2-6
TGTGCCAGCAGCCAAGACCCCCCGACTAGCGGGGGGACGGGAGGGGCCAACGTCCTGACTTTC
CASSQDPPTSGGTGGANVLTF
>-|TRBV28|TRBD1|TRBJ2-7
TGTGCCAGCAGTTTATCCCCCGGGACAGGGGACAACGAGCAGTACTTC
CASSLSPGTGDNEQYF
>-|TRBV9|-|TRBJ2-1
TGTGCCAGCAGCCGAGCACGGACACCCCGGGTCTCCTACAATGAGCAGTTCTTC
CASSRARTPRVSYNEQFF
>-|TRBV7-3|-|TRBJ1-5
TGTGCCAGCAGCTTGGAAGGGTCAGCGGGCAATCAGCCCCAGCATTTT
CASSLEGSAGNQPQHF
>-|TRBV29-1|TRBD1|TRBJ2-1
TGCAGCGTTGGGGAGCGGGCCGGGACAGGCTACAATGAGCAGTTCTTC
CSVGERAGTGYNEQFF
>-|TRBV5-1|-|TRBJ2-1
TGCGCCAGCAGCGTCCGAGCCGGACCGAGGGACAATGAGCAGTTCTTC
CASSVRAGPRDNEQFF
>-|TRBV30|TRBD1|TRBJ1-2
TGTGCCTGGAGTCAGGACAGGGGAACTGGCTACACCTTC
CAWSQDRGTGYTF
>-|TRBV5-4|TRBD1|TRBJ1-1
TGTGCCAGCAGCGAAGGGGGGACAGGGAGGACTGAAGCTTTCTTT
CASSEGGTGRTEAFF
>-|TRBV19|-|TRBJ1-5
TGTGCCACCACAGTGATGGGCGCAAGCAATCAGCCCCAGCATTTT
CATTVMGASNQPQHF
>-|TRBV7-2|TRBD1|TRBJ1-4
TGCGCCAGCAGCGTAAGGGGGCCGGGAACTAATGAAAAACTGTTTTTT
CASSVRGPGTNEKLFF
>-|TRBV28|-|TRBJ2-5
TGTGCCAGCAGTTTGTCAACAGGGAAGACCCAGTACTTC
CASSLSTGKTQYF
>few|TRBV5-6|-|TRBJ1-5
TGTGCCAGCAGCTTGAGGCAGGGGCGACAGCCCCAGCATTTT
CASSLRQGRQPQHF
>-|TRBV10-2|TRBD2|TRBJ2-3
TGCGCCAGCAGGATGGGGCTAGCGGGGGGATCAGATACGCAGTATTTT
CASRMGLAGGSDTQYF